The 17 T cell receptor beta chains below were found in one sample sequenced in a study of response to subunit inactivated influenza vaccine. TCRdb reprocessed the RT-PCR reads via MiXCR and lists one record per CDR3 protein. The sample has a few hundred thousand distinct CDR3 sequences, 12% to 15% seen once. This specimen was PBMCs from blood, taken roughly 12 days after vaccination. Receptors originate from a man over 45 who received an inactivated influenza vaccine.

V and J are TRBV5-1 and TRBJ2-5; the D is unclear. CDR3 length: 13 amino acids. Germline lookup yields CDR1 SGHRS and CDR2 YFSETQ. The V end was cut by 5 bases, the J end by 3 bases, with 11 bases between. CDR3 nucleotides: TGCGCCAGCAGTCAAAGGTTGGAAGAGACCCAGTACTTC. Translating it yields CASSQRLEETQYF.

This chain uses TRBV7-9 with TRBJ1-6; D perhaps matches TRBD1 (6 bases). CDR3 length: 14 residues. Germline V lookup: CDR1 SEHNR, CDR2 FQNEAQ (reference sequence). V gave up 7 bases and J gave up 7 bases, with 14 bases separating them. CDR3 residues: CASNRGASNSPLHF. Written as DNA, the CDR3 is TGTGCCAGCAATCGGGGGGCATCGAATTCACCCCTCCACTTT.

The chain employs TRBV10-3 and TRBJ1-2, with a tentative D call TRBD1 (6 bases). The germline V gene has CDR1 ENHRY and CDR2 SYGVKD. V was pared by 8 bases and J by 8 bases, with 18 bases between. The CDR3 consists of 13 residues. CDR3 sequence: CAIDRPGVGGYTF. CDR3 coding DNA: TGTGCCATCGATCGCCCAGGGGTAGGCGGCTACACCTTC.

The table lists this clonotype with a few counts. CDR3 loop: CSVEDRGPAYEQYF. The DNA of the CDR3 is TGCAGCGTTGAAGATCGGGGACCCGCCTACGAGCAGTACTTC. The chain combines TRBV29-1 with TRBJ2-7, with D possibly called TRBD1 or TRBD2 (5 bases each). The CDR3 has 14 residues. Deletions cut 0 bases from V and 2 bases from J, with 11 bases between. Germline V CDR1 and CDR2: SQVTM, ANQGSEA.

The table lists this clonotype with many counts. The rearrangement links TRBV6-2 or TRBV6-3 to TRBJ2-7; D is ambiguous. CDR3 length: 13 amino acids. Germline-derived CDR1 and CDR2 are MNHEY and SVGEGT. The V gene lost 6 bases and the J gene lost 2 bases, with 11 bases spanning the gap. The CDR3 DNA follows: TGTGCCAGCAGAAATGGATTGACCTACGAGCAGTACTTC. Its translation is CASRNGLTYEQYF.

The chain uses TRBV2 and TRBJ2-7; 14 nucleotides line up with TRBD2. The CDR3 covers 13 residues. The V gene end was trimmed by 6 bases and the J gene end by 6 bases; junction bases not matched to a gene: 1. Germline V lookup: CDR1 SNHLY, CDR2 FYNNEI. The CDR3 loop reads CASRGTSGSEQYF. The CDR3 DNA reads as TGTGCCAGCAGGGGGACTAGCGGGAGCGAGCAGTACTTC.

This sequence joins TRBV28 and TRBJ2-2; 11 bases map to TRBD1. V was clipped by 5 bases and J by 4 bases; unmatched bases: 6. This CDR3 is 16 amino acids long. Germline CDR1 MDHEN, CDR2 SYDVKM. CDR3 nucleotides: TGTGCCAGCAGTCTCCGGGACAGGGGGGCCACCGGGGAGCTGTTTTTT. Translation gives CASSLRDRGATGELFF. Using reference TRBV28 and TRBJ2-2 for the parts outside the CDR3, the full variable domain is DVKVTQSSRYLVKRTGEKVFLECVQDMDHENMFWYRQDPGLGLRLIYFSYDVKMKEKGDIPEGYSVSREKKERFSLILESASTNQTSMYLCASSLRDRGATGELFFGEGSRLTVL.

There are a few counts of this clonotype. The CDR3 here is CASSLSGWAGPSNQPQHF. CDR3 DNA: TGTGCCAGCAGTTTAAGTGGATGGGCAGGCCCCAGCAATCAGCCCCAGCATTTT. The chain recombines TRBV12-3 or TRBV12-4 with TRBJ1-5; D gene ambiguous. The CDR3 extends over 18 amino acids. The V end was cut by 2 bases, the J end by 1 base, with 18 bases between.

The chain's CDR3 is CASSLESVGGTLTDTQYF. CDR3 DNA: TGCGCCAGCAGCTTGGAGAGCGTTGGCGGGACTCTCACAGATACGCAGTATTTT. This sequence joins TRBV5-1 and TRBJ2-3; D possibly corresponds to TRBD2 (6 bases). V was trimmed by 0 bases and J by 2 bases, leaving 19 bases between them. CDR3 length: 18 residues. Germline V CDR1 and CDR2: SGHRS, YFSETQ.

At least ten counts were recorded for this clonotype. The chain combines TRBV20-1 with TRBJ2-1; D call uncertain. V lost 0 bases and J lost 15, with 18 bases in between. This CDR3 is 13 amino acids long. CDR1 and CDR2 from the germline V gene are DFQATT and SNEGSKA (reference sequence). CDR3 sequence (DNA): TGCAGTGCTAGAGATTTTGAATCTTTATTCGCGTTCTTC. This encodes CSARDFESLFAFF.

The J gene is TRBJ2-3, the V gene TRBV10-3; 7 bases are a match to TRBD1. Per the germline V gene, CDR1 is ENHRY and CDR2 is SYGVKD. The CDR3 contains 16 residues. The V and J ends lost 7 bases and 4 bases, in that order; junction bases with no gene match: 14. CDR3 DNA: TGTGCCATCACAATGGCCCCGGACAGGAGTTCAGATACGCAGTATTTT. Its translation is CAITMAPDRSSDTQYF.

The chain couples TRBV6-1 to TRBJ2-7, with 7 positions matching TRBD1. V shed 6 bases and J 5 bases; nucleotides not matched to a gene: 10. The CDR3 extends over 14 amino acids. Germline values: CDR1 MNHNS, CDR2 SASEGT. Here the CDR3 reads CASSPMTGPNEQYF. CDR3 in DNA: TGTGCCAGCAGCCCTATGACAGGGCCAAACGAGCAGTACTTC.

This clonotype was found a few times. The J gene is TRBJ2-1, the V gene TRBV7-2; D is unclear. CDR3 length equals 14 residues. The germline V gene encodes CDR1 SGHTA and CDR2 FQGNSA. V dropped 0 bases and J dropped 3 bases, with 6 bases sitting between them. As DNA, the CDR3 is TGTGCCAGCAGCTTAGCAGAAGTCTACAATGAGCAGTTCTTC. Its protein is CASSLAEVYNEQFF.

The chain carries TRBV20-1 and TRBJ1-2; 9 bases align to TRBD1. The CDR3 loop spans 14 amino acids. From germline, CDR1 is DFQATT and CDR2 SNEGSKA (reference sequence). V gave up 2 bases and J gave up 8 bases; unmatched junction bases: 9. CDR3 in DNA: TGCAGTGCTAGACTACCACAGGGGGCGCAGGGCTACACCTTC. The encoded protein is CSARLPQGAQGYTF.

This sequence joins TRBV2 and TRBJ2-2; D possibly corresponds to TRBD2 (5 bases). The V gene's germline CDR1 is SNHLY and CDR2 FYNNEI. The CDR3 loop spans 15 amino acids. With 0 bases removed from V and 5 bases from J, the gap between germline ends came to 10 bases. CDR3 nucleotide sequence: TGTGCCAGCAGTGAAGCCTCTAGCTGGACCGGGGAGCTGTTTTTT. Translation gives CASSEASSWTGELFF.

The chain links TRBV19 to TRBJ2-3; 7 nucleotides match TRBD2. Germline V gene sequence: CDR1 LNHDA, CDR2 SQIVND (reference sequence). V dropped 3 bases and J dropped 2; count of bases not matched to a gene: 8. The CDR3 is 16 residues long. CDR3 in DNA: TGTGCCAGTAGTATCCAGACTAGCCTAATCACAGATACGCAGTATTTT. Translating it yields CASSIQTSLITDTQYF. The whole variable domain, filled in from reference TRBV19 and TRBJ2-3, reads DGGITQSPKYLFRKEGQNVTLSCEQNLNHDAMYWYRQDPGQGLRLIYYSQIVNDFQKGDIAEGYSVSREKKESFPLTVTSAQKNPTAFYLCASSIQTSLITDTQYFGPGTRLTVL.

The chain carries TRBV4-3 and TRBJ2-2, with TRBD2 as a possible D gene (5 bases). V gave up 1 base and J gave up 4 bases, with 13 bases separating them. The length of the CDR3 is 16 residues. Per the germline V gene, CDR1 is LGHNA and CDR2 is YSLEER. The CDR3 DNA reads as TGCGCCAGCAGCCAAGTGGTAGGAGGTGGCACCGGGGAGCTGTTTTTT. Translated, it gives CASSQVVGGGTGELFF.